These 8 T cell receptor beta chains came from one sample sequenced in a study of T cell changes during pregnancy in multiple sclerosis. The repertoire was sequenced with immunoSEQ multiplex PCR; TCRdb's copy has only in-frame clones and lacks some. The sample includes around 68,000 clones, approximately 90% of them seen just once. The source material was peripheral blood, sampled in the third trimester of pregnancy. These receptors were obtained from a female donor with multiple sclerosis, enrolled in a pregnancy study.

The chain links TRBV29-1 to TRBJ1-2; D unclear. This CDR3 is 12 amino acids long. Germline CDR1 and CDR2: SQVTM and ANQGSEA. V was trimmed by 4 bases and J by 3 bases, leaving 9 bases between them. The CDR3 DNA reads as TGCAGCGTTGGGAACGGAGACTATGGCTACACCTTC. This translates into CSVGNGDYGYTF.

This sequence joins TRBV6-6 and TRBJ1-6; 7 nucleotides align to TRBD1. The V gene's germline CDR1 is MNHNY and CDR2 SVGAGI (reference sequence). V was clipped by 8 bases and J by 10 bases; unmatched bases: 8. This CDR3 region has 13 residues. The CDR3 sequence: CASQTGRYSPLHF. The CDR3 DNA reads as TGTGCCAGCCAGACAGGGAGATACTCACCCCTCCACTTT.

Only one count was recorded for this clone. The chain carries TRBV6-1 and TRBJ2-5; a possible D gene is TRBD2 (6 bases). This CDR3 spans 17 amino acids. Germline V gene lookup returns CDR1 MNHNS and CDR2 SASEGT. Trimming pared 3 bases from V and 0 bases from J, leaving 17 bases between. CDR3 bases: TGTGCCAGCAGTGACCTGGGGAGGCCCCCGTACCAAGAGACCCAGTACTTC. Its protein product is CASSDLGRPPYQETQYF.

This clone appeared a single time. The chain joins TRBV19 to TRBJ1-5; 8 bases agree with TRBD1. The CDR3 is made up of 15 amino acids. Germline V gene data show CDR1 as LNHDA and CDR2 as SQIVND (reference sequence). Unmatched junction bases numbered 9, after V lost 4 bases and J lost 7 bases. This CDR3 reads CASSRGTGGLQPQHF. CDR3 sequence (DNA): TGTGCCAGTAGTAGGGGGACAGGAGGGTTGCAGCCCCAGCATTTT.

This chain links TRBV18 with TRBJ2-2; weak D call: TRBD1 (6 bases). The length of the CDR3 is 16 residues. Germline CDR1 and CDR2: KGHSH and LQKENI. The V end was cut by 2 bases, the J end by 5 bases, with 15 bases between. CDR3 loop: CASSPAPGAGTGELFF. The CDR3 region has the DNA TGTGCCAGCTCACCAGCCCCAGGGGCTGGTACCGGGGAGCTGTTTTTT. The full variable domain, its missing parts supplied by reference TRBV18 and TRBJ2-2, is NAGVMQNPRHLVRRRGQEARLRCSPMKGHSHVYWYRQLPEEGLKFMVYLQKENIIDESGMPKERFSAEFPKEGPSILRIQQVVRGDSAAYFCASSPAPGAGTGELFFGEGSRLTVL.

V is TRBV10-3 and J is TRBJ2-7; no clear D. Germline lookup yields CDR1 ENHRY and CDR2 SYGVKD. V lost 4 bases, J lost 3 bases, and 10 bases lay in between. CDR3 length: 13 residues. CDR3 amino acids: CAISGREVYEQYF. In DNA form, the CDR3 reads TGTGCCATCAGTGGCCGAGAGGTCTACGAGCAGTACTTC.

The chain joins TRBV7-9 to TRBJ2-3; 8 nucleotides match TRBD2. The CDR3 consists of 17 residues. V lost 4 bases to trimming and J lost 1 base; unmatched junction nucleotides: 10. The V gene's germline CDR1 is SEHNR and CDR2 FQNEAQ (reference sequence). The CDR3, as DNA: TGTGCCAGCAGCTCCCCCCGGGGGGGGATGGGCACAGATACGCAGTATTTT. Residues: CASSSPRGGMGTDTQYF.

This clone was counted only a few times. The CDR3 DNA sequence: TGCAGTGCTCTACAGGTGACTGAAGCTTTCTTT. It is translated as CSALQVTEAFF. This sequence joins TRBV20-1 and TRBJ1-1; D possibly corresponds to TRBD1 (5 bases). The germline V and J ends were trimmed by 5 bases and 5 bases, with 9 bases remaining between them. Germline V CDR1 and CDR2: DFQATT, SNEGSKA (reference sequence). This CDR3 region has 11 residues.